This T cell receptor (beta chain) was captured in a study of control samples from healthy donors and cancer patients. This CDR3 region has 17 residues. V shed 3 bases, J shed 1 base, and the junction held 10 bases outside the gene matches. Assay: immunoSEQ multiplex PCR; the TCRdb copy retains only in-frame clones and omits some. The table has approximately 100,000 clones, over 65% seen once. The specimen was blood. This TCR was recovered from a middle-aged woman in good health. V is TRBV5-3 and J is TRBJ1-1; 9 nucleotides agree with TRBD1. TRBV5-3 is designated an ORF whose function remains uncertain. CDR3 coding DNA: TGTGCCAGAAGCTCGGGGTGGGACAGGGCTCCGAACACTGAAGCTTTCTTT. Its protein product is CARSSGWDRAPNTEAFF.